This T cell receptor beta chain was retrieved from a study of blood T cells in healthy people across ages. Germline loops: CDR1 SGHDT, CDR2 YYEEEE. This CDR3 spans 18 amino acids. V lost 7 bases, J lost 1 base, and 13 bases stayed unmatched. On this clonotype: Possible read error: a much larger clone is one base away.

Primed by a sample-barcoded 5' primer and a J-beta primer mix, a second PCR proceeded for roughly 7 to 12 cycles. Each CDR3 protein is one row after TCRdb ran MiXCR on the 5' RACE reads. This table has over 550,000 distinct CDR3 sequences, 25% to 35% appearing once. This receptor was obtained from a woman at least 80 years old in good health. The source material was blood. V gene TRBV5-6 combines with J gene TRBJ2-3; 12 bases line up with TRBD2. Here the CDR3 reads CASGMTSGGTFRTDTQYF. The CDR3 DNA sequence: TGTGCCAGCGGCATGACTAGCGGGGGCACGTTTCGCACAGATACGCAGTATTTT.